The 15 T cell receptor beta chains below were found in one sample sequenced in a study of technical replicates of blood from a few donors. The assay was immunoSEQ multiplex PCR, and TCRdb's table has in-frame clones only and misses some. The table has tens of thousands of clones, about 91% seen once; the top ten hold about 0.38%. The specimen was T cells isolated from PBMCs. The receptors shown here come from a human donor in good health. Some clones in this sample may be carry-over from other donors' samples.

The rearrangement joins TRBV5-8 to TRBJ1-5; 10 bases agree with TRBD1. The junction had 3 bases not matched to a gene; V was cut back by 0 bases and J by 6 bases. CDR3 length: 15 residues. Germline V gene data show CDR1 as SGHTS and CDR2 as YDEGEE. The DNA for the CDR3 is TGTGCCAGCAGCTTGGATGGGACAGGGGCTCAGCCCCAGCATTTT. Its protein product is CASSLDGTGAQPQHF.

The chain recombines TRBV4-3 with TRBJ2-5; D gene uncertain. Germline-derived CDR1 and CDR2 are LGHNA and YSLEER. The CDR3 is 13 amino acids. Trimming removed 0 bases at V and 4 bases at J, with 6 bases between. CDR3 sequence: CASSQDRRETQYF. For the CDR3, the DNA is TGCGCCAGCAGCCAAGATAGAAGAGAGACCCAGTACTTC.

The gene calls are TRBV28 and TRBJ2-3; 7 bases align to TRBD2. This CDR3 is built from 13 residues. CDR1 MDHEN and CDR2 SYDVKM come from the germline V gene. The ends lost 2 bases at V and 4 bases at J; junction bases unmatched: 0. For the CDR3, the DNA is TGTGCCAGCAGTTTAGGGGGGGCAGATACGCAGTATTTT. It translates to CASSLGGADTQYF.

The chain combines TRBV27 with TRBJ2-1, with D perhaps TRBD1 (8 bases). Looked up from germline, CDR1 is MNHEY and CDR2 is SMNVEV (reference sequence). The CDR3 consists of 15 residues. V was trimmed by 8 bases and J by 5 bases, leaving 19 bases between them. CDR3 in amino acids: CASVGQGGWHNEQFF. In nucleotides, the CDR3 is TGTGCCAGCGTTGGACAGGGAGGGTGGCACAATGAGCAGTTCTTC.

This clone came up once. CDR3 DNA: TGTGCCAGCAGCTCTCACTTGGAGGAGCAGTACTTC. The encoded protein is CASSSHLEEQYF. The chain has TRBV7-8 and TRBJ2-7, with D hard to call. The CDR3 length is 12 residues. The V end was cut by 4 bases, the J end by 7 bases, with 11 bases between. Germline V lookup: CDR1 SGHVS, CDR2 FQNEAQ.

The CDR3 region has the DNA TGTGCCAGAAGCTTTGGGCCCGCCGTGGCTTGCAACTCTGGAAACACCATATATTTT. Translation gives CARSFGPAVACNSGNTIYF. V gene TRBV5-3 combines with J gene TRBJ1-3; unclear D gene. TRBV5-3 is sorted into the ORF group, with uncertain function. Trimming pared 2 bases from V and 0 bases from J, leaving 21 bases between. The CDR3 runs to 19 residues.

The chain is built from TRBV10-3 and TRBJ2-7, with TRBD1 matching 9 bases. This CDR3 is 14 amino acids long. Trimming at V came to 4 bases and at J to 3 bases, leaving 4 bases not matched to a gene. Germline CDR1 reads ENHRY; CDR2 reads SYGVKD. The CDR3 here is CAISGPGQGYEQYF. The CDR3 coding sequence is TGTGCCATCAGTGGTCCGGGACAGGGCTACGAGCAGTACTTC.

The chain uses TRBV4-1 and TRBJ2-7; D remains unclear. Germline V gene data show CDR1 as MGHRA and CDR2 as YSYEKL. Between the trimmed V and J ends, which lost 0 bases and 3 bases, there was a span of 9 bases. The CDR3 runs 14 residues. The CDR3 region is CASSQDAGFYEQYF. DNA of the CDR3: TGCGCCAGCAGCCAAGACGCAGGTTTCTACGAGCAGTACTTC.

J is TRBJ1-5 and V is TRBV11-2; 8 bases are a match to TRBD1. CDR1 is SGHAT and CDR2 is FQNNGV in the germline V gene. The CDR3 is made up of 14 amino acids. V was clipped by 5 bases and J by 2 bases; unmatched bases: 2. CDR3 protein: CASSPTGGNQPQHF. DNA of the CDR3: TGTGCCAGCAGCCCGACAGGGGGCAATCAGCCCCAGCATTTT.

This clone was recorded only once. The chain combines TRBV7-8 with TRBJ2-7; D remains ambiguous. Trimming pared 1 base from V and 2 bases from J, leaving 12 bases between. Germline V gene data show CDR1 as SGHVS and CDR2 as FQNEAQ. The CDR3 is 15 residues long. The CDR3 is CASSLGFRNTYEQYF. In DNA, the CDR3 is TGTGCCAGCAGCTTAGGTTTCAGGAACACCTACGAGCAGTACTTC.

V and J are TRBV30 and TRBJ1-4; D not certain. The CDR3 consists of 14 residues. In germline, CDR1 is GTSNPN, CDR2 SVGIG (reference sequence). The V gene lost 2 bases and the J gene lost 0 bases, with 7 bases spanning the gap. The CDR3 sequence: CAWSPFATNEKLFF. Written as DNA, the CDR3 is TGTGCCTGGAGTCCGTTTGCAACTAATGAAAAACTGTTTTTT.

The gene calls are TRBV19 and TRBJ2-7, with 8 positions matching TRBD1. Germline-derived CDR1 and CDR2 are LNHDA and SQIVND (reference sequence). V lost 6 bases to trimming and J lost 0 bases; unmatched junction nucleotides: 4. This CDR3 region has 14 residues. CDR3 loop: CASRVTGDSYEQYF. The CDR3 DNA follows: TGTGCCAGTAGGGTGACAGGGGACTCCTACGAGCAGTACTTC.

The chain uses TRBV18 and TRBJ2-1, with 11 bases lining up with TRBD2. V dropped 2 bases and J dropped 7; count of bases not matched to a gene: 7. The CDR3 has 16 amino acids. The germline gives CDR1 KGHSH, CDR2 LQKENI. DNA for the CDR3: TGTGCCAGCTCACCAGTCTTTACTAGCGGGAGAAATGAGCAGTTCTTC. Protein sequence: CASSPVFTSGRNEQFF.

This chain joins TRBV13 and TRBJ2-1; perhaps TRBD2 as D (6 bases). V lost 6 bases and J 0 bases, leaving 9 bases between the germline ends. Germline V gene lookup returns CDR1 PRHDT and CDR2 FYEKMQ (reference sequence). The CDR3 runs 14 residues. The CDR3 nucleotides read TGTGCCAGCAGACGGGGGAGCTCCTACAATGAGCAGTTCTTC. It is translated as CASRRGSSYNEQFF.

The rearrangement links TRBV19 to TRBJ2-3, with 10 positions matching TRBD2. Trimming removed 2 bases from V and 2 bases from J; junction bases left unmatched: 10. CDR1 is LNHDA, CDR2 SQIVND, per germline (reference sequence). The CDR3 spans 18 residues. The CDR3 region has the DNA TGTGCCAGTAGTATAAATTTGCCTAGCGGGAGCCACACAGATACGCAGTATTTT. Translation gives CASSINLPSGSHTDTQYF. The full variable domain, completed using reference TRBV19 and TRBJ2-3, is DGGITQSPKYLFRKEGQNVTLSCEQNLNHDAMYWYRQDPGQGLRLIYYSQIVNDFQKGDIAEGYSVSREKKESFPLTVTSAQKNPTAFYLCASSINLPSGSHTDTQYFGPGTRLTVL.